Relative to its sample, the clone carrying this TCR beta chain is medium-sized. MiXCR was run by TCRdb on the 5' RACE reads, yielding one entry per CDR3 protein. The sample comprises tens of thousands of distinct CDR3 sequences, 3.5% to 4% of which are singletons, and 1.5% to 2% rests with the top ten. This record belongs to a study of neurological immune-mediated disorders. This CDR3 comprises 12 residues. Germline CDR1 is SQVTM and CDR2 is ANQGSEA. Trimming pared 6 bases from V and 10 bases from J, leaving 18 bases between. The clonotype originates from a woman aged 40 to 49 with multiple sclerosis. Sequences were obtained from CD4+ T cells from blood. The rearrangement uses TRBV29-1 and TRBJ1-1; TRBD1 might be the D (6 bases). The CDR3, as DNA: TGCAGCGTCGGTCTGGGGGCAGGCAGAGCTTTCTTT. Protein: CSVGLGAGRAFF.